This note documents a single T cell receptor beta chain sequence. Only in-frame clones appear in the TCRdb table, and some are missing; sequencing was by immunoSEQ multiplex PCR. The sample records about 170,000 clones, just over 90% being singletons. With 6 bases removed from V and 0 bases from J, the gap between germline ends came to 15 bases. The germline CDR1 and CDR2 sequences are SGHAT and FQNNGV. The CDR3 totals 16 residues. These data are taken from a study of control samples from healthy donors and cancer patients. Source material: blood. The receptor was isolated from a woman aged 55-75 years in good health. This rearrangement joins TRBV11-2 to TRBJ2-1, with D perhaps given as TRBD1 or TRBD2 (6 bases each). The CDR3 DNA follows: TGTGCCAGCAGGGGGGCTAGCGAACCCTCCTACAATGAGCAGTTCTTC. Residues: CASRGASEPSYNEQFF.